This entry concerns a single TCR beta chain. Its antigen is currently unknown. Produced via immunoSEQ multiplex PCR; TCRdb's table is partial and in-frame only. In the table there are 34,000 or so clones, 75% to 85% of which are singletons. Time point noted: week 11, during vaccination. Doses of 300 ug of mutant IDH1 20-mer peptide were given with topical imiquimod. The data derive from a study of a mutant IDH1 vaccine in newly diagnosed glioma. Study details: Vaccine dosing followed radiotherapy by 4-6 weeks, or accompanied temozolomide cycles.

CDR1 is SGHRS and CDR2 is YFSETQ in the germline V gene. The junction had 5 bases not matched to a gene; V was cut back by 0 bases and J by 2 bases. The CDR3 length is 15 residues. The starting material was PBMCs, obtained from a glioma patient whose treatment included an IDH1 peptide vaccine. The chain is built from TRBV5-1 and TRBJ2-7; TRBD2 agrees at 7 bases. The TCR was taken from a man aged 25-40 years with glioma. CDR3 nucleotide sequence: TGCGCCAGCAGCTTGGGGGCGGGAGAACCCTACGAGCAGTACTTC. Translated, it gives CASSLGAGEPYEQYF. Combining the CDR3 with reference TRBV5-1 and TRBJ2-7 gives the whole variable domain KAGVTQTPRYLIKTRGQQVTLSCSPISGHRSVSWYQQTPGQGLQFLFEYFSETQRNKGNFPGRFSGRQFSNSRSEMNVSTLELGDSALYLCASSLGAGEPYEQYFGPGTRLTVT.